This entry features one TCR beta chain sequence. The method was immunoSEQ multiplex PCR; TCRdb's version includes in-frame clones alone and lacks a portion of them. The sample lists approximately 260,000 clones, about 86% occurring once. This record belongs to a study of blood T cell repertoires in COVID-19. This CDR3 comprises 13 residues. Looked up from germline, CDR1 is MNHEY and CDR2 is SVGAGI. The V and J ends lost 5 bases and 1 base respectively, with 9 bases between them. The chain couples TRBV6-5 to TRBJ2-7; tentative D call: TRBD2 (5 bases). The clonotype was recovered from a young man with active or convalescent COVID-19. The sample comprised peripheral blood. The CDR3 DNA is TGTGCCAGCAGTATCGGGGATTCCTACGAGCAGTACTTC. Amino acid sequence: CASSIGDSYEQYF.